The 22 T cell receptor beta chains given below trace back to one sample, sequenced in a study of cytomegalovirus exposure and HLA in healthy donors (TCRdb year 2017). The library was prepared using the immunoSEQ multiplex PCR assay. A mixture of 60 forward primers for TCR Vbeta segments and 13 reverse primers for TCR Jbeta segments was used in the multiplex PCR. The immuneACCESS repertoire file appears here via TCRdb, limited to in-frame rearrangements. These files lack a portion of the clones; in checked studies, under half of the deficit traces to unresolved V genes, and the cause of the others is not known. Recorded for this sample are about 130,000 clones; 83% of them occurred a single time. The top ten clones comprise 3.6% of the sample. The sample taken for sequencing was PBMCs. The receptor source for this set is a woman between 40 and 55 years old in good health and CMV-seropositive.

This chain links TRBV7-3 with TRBJ2-1, with TRBD2 identical over 11 bases. The CDR3 has 16 residues. Trimming at V came to 2 bases and at J to 3 bases, leaving 3 bases not matched to a gene. CDR1 and CDR2 from the germline V gene are SGHTA and FQGTGA. The CDR3 loop is CASSLWTSGLYNEQFF. The CDR3 region has the DNA TGTGCCAGCAGCTTATGGACTAGCGGGCTCTACAATGAGCAGTTCTTC.

The CDR3 loop reads CAWSVHQGATEAFF. Written as DNA, the CDR3 is TGTGCCTGGAGTGTACATCAGGGGGCAACTGAAGCTTTCTTT. This sequence joins TRBV30 and TRBJ1-1; 8 nucleotides agree with TRBD1. Germline CDR1 and CDR2: GTSNPN and SVGIG (reference sequence). The CDR3 is 14 amino acids. Trimming cost V 0 bases and J 5 bases; bases outside gene matches: 5.

The chain couples TRBV28 to TRBJ2-7; 8 bases fit TRBD2. CDR3 length: 16 residues. With 6 bases clipped from V and 6 bases from J, the junction kept 16 bases outside the gene matches. CDR1 and CDR2 (germline): MDHEN, SYDVKM. CDR3 residues: CASRLRGLEGLGEQYF. CDR3 coding DNA: TGTGCCAGCAGGTTACGGGGACTAGAGGGACTTGGCGAGCAGTACTTC.

The chain couples TRBV30 to TRBJ1-1; D unclear. The CDR3 consists of 13 residues. Between the trimmed V and J ends, which lost 3 bases and 1 base, there was a span of 9 bases. Germline V gives CDR1 GTSNPN, CDR2 SVGIG (reference sequence). CDR3 region: CAWRTKPNTEAFF. The CDR3 DNA sequence: TGTGCCTGGAGGACTAAACCGAACACTGAAGCTTTCTTT.

This chain joins TRBV5-1 and TRBJ2-1; maybe TRBD1 (6 bases). CDR1 is SGHRS and CDR2 is YFSETQ in the germline V gene. The CDR3 has 14 residues. The ends were cut back, 2 bases at V and 8 bases at J, with 14 bases in the middle. The CDR3 loop reads CASSLPGDRDEQFF. For the CDR3, the DNA is TGCGCCAGCAGCTTACCAGGGGATCGGGATGAGCAGTTCTTC.

The rearrangement uses TRBV28 and TRBJ1-1; 10 nucleotides agree with TRBD1. The ends lost 3 bases at V and 4 bases at J; junction bases unmatched: 2. CDR3 length: 14 residues. Germline-derived CDR1 and CDR2 are MDHEN and SYDVKM. The CDR3 region has the DNA TGTGCCAGCAGTTTGGGACAGGGGATCACTGAAGCTTTCTTT. It yields the protein CASSLGQGITEAFF.

This clone has just a few counts. This sequence joins TRBV4-2 and TRBJ2-3; the match to TRBD2 covers 11 bases. Unmatched junction bases numbered 4, after V lost 1 base and J lost 4 bases. This CDR3 region has 16 residues. Germline CDR1 LGHNA, CDR2 YNFKEQ. The chain's CDR3 is CASSQVSSGRSDTQYF. The DNA of the CDR3 is TGTGCCAGCAGCCAAGTTTCTAGCGGGAGGTCAGATACGCAGTATTTT.

J is TRBJ2-7 and V is TRBV9; 9 bases are shared with TRBD1. This CDR3 contains 14 residues. The V gene's germline CDR1 is SGDLS and CDR2 YYNGEE. With V trimmed by 2 bases and J by 6 bases, 6 bases remained unmatched. The DNA of the CDR3 is TGTGCCAGCAGCGTCGCGACAGGGGGATCCGAGCAGTACTTC. Its translation: CASSVATGGSEQYF.

This clone was seen just once. V and J are TRBV29-1 and TRBJ2-3; D gene unclear. Between the trimmed V and J ends, which lost 0 bases and 1 base, there was a span of 8 bases. The CDR3 length is 14 residues. CDR1 and CDR2 (germline): SQVTM, ANQGSEA. The CDR3 region has the DNA TGCAGCGTTGAAGATCTAAGCCGCACAGATACGCAGTATTTT. It yields the protein CSVEDLSRTDTQYF.

The chain carries TRBV7-8 and TRBJ1-1, with 7 nucleotides matching TRBD1. In germline, CDR1 is SGHVS, CDR2 FQNEAQ. The trim removed 1 base at V and 6 bases at J, leaving 2 bases unmatched. The CDR3 has 13 amino acids. The CDR3 DNA follows: TGTGCCAGCAGCTTAGACAGGGGAGCTGAAGCTTTCTTT. It is translated as CASSLDRGAEAFF. Variable domain in full (rest from reference TRBV7-8 and TRBJ1-1): GAGVSQSPRYKVAKRGQDVALRCDPISGHVSLFWYQQALGQGPEFLTYFQNEAQLDKSGLPSDRFFAERPEGSVSTLKIQRTQQEDSAVYLCASSLDRGAEAFFGQGTRLTVV.

J is TRBJ1-5 and V is TRBV6-5; D call uncertain. With 6 bases removed from V and 0 bases from J, the gap between germline ends came to 12 bases. Germline V CDR1 and CDR2: MNHEY, SVGAGI. The CDR3 consists of 15 residues. The CDR3 DNA follows: TGTGCCAGCAGCCAAGAGGCAGATAGCAATCAGCCCCAGCATTTT. It encodes CASSQEADSNQPQHF.

V gene TRBV28 combines with J gene TRBJ1-5; no definite D call. The V end was cut by 8 bases, the J end by 0 bases, with 14 bases between. The germline gives CDR1 MDHEN, CDR2 SYDVKM. This CDR3 comprises 15 residues. The CDR3 region is CASSLVGDSNQPQHF. The DNA of the CDR3 is TGTGCCAGCTCCCTGGTTGGAGATAGCAATCAGCCCCAGCATTTT.

The chain carries TRBV21-1 and TRBJ1-3. TRBV21-1 is an annotated pseudogene. This CDR3 is 15 amino acids long. CDR3 sequence reads: CASSKEDLTGNTIYF. Written as DNA, the CDR3 is TGTGCCAGCAGCAAAGAGGACTTGACAGGAAACACCATATATTTT.

The chain links TRBV27 to TRBJ2-5, with D possibly TRBD2 on 6 matching bases. With 3 bases removed from V and 7 bases from J, the gap between germline ends came to 15 bases. Germline CDR1 MNHEY, CDR2 SMNVEV (reference sequence). CDR3 length equals 14 residues. CDR3 sequence: CASSFLGDGGTQYF. In DNA, the CDR3 is TGTGCCAGCAGTTTTCTGGGCGACGGGGGGACCCAGTACTTC.

The V gene is TRBV29-1, the J gene TRBJ2-7, with 7 bases aligning to TRBD1. Losses at the gene ends were 5 bases for V and 0 bases for J; bases not matched to a gene: 7. The CDR3 sequence is 14 residues long. Germline V lookup: CDR1 SQVTM, CDR2 ANQGSEA. This CDR3 reads CSVLGTENSYEQYF. The CDR3 nucleotides read TGCAGCGTTCTTGGGACAGAGAACTCCTACGAGCAGTACTTC.

V and J are TRBV27 and TRBJ1-2; 8 bases align to TRBD1. The V and J ends lost 1 base and 3 bases, in that order; junction bases with no gene match: 7. CDR3 length: 16 residues. Germline V lookup: CDR1 MNHEY, CDR2 SMNVEV (reference sequence). For the CDR3, the DNA is TGTGCCAGCAGTTTATGGGCCACAGGGGGGGACTATGGCTACACCTTC. This gives the protein CASSLWATGGDYGYTF.

This clone was seen a handful of times. The chain uses TRBV6-5 and TRBJ1-5, with D possibly TRBD1 on 5 matching bases. Germline V CDR1 and CDR2: MNHEY, SVGAGI. The CDR3 sequence is 14 residues long. V lost 3 bases and J lost 5, with 11 bases in between. Here the CDR3 reads CASSYTGTDQPQHF. DNA for the CDR3: TGTGCCAGCAGTTATACAGGTACGGATCAGCCCCAGCATTTT.

The chain links TRBV27 to TRBJ2-1; 7 nucleotides match TRBD2. The germline CDR1 and CDR2 sequences are MNHEY and SMNVEV (reference sequence). V was pared by 3 bases and J by 4 bases, with 6 bases of the junction left unmatched. The CDR3 length is 15 residues. CDR3: CASSLTGGGYNEQFF. The CDR3 nucleotides are TGTGCCAGCAGTTTGACGGGAGGAGGGTACAATGAGCAGTTCTTC.

The V gene is TRBV2, the J gene TRBJ1-4, with D perhaps matching TRBD1 (6 bases). The CDR3 spans 13 residues. Germline values: CDR1 SNHLY, CDR2 FYNNEI. The germline V and J ends were trimmed by 4 bases and 5 bases, with 8 bases remaining between them. The CDR3 region is CASSGTGNEKLFF. DNA for the CDR3: TGTGCCAGCAGTGGAACAGGGAATGAAAAACTGTTTTTT.

This chain joins TRBV4-1 and TRBJ1-2; 8 nucleotides line up with TRBD1. This CDR3 region has 14 residues. Germline assignment: CDR1 MGHRA and CDR2 YSYEKL. The trim removed 3 bases at V and 4 bases at J, leaving 4 bases unmatched. This chain's CDR3 is CASSQEQGAYGYTF. CDR3 DNA sequence: TGCGCCAGCAGCCAGGAGCAGGGGGCCTATGGCTACACCTTC.

The genes are TRBV6-5 and TRBJ2-1; D may be TRBD2 (5 bases). Germline CDR1 is MNHEY and CDR2 is SVGAGI. CDR3 length: 14 amino acids. With 6 bases removed from V and 9 bases from J, the gap between germline ends came to 18 bases. The CDR3 DNA reads TGTGCCAGCAGCCTGGTTCGGGGTGTCAGTGAGCAGTTCTTC. Its translation is CASSLVRGVSEQFF.

The gene calls are TRBV13 and TRBJ2-1; D gene unclear. V was shortened by 5 bases and J by 7 bases, with 12 bases between the two germline ends. Looked up from germline, CDR1 is PRHDT and CDR2 is FYEKMQ (reference sequence). The CDR3 has 13 amino acids. CDR3 nucleotide sequence: TGTGCCAGCAGCCCGCGAATTGAGAATGAGCAGTTCTTC. It translates to CASSPRIENEQFF.